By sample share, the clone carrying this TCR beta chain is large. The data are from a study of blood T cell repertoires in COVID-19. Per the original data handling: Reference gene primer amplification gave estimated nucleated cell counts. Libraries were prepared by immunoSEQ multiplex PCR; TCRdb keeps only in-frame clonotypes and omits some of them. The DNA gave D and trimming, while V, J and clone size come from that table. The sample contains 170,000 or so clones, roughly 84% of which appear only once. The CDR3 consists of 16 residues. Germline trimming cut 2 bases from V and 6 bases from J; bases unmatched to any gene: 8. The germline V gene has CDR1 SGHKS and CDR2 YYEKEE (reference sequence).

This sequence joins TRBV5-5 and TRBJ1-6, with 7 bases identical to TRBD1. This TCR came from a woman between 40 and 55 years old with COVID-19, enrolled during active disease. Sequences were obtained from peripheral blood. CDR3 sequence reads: CASSFRRTGTNSPLHF. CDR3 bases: TGTGCCAGCAGCTTTAGAAGGACAGGAACTAATTCACCCCTCCACTTT.